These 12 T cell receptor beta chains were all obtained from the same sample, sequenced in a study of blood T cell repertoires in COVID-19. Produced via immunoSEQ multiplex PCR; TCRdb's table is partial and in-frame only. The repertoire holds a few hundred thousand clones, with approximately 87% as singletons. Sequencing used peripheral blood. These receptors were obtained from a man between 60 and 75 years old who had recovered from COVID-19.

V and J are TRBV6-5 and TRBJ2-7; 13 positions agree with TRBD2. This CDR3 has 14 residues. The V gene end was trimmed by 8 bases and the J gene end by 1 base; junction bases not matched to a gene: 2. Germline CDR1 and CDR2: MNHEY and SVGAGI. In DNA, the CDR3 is TGTGCCAGCTCACTAGCGGGAGGGTCCTACGAGCAGTACTTC. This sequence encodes CASSLAGGSYEQYF.

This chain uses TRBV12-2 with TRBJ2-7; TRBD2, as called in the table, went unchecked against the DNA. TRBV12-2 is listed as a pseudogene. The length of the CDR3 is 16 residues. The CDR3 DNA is TGTGCAAGTCGCTTAGTAGGGGTAGCGGGAGGACACGAGCAGTACTTC. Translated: CASRLVGVAGGHEQYF.

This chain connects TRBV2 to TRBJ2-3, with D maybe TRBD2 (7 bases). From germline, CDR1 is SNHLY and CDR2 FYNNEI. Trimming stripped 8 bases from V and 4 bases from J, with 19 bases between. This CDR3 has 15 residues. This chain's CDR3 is CASSRGGGFSDTQYF. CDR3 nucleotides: TGTGCCAGCTCCCGAGGGGGGGGGTTCTCAGATACGCAGTATTTT.

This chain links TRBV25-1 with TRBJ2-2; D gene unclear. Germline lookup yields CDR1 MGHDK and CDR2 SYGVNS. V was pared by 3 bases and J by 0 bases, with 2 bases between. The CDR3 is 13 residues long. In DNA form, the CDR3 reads TGTGCCAGCAGTGATACGAACACCGGGGAGCTGTTTTTT. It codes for CASSDTNTGELFF.

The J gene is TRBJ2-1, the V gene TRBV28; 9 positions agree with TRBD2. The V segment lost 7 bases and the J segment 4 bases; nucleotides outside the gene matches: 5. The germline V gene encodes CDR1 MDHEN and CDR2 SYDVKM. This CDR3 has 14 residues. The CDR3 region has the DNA TGTGCCAGCAATGCGGGGGGGCCATACAATGAGCAGTTCTTC. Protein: CASNAGGPYNEQFF.

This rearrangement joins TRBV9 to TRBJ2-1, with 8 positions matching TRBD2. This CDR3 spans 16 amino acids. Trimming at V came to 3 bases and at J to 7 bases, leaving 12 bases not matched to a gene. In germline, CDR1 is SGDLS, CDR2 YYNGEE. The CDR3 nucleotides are TGTGCCAGCAGCGAGGACCAGCGGGGGCCATGGAATGAGCAGTTCTTC. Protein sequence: CASSEDQRGPWNEQFF.

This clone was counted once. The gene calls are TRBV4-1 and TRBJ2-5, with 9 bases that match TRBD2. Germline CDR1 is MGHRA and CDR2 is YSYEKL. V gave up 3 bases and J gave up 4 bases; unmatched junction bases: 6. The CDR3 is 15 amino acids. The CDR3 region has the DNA TGCGCCAGCAGCCATAGCGGGGGTGGAGGAGAGACCCAGTACTTC. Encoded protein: CASSHSGGGGETQYF.

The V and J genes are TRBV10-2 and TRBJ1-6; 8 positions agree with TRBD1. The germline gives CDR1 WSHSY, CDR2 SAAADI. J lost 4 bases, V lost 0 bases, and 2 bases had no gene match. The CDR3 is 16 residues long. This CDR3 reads CASSESGTGYNSPLHF. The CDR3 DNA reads TGCGCCAGCAGTGAGTCAGGGACAGGTTATAATTCACCCCTCCACTTT.

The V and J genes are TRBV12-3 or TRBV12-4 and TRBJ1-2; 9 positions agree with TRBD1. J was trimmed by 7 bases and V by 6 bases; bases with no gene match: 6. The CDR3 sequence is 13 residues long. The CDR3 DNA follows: TGTGCCAGCAGGGGGACAGGGTCGTTTGGCTACACCTTC. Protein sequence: CASRGTGSFGYTF.

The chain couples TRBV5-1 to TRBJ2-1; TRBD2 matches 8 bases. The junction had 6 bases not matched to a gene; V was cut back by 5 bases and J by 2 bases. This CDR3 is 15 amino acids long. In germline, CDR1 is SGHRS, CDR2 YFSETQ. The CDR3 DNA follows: TGCGCCAGCAGTATTAGCGGGAATACCTACAATGAGCAGTTCTTC. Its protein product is CASSISGNTYNEQFF.

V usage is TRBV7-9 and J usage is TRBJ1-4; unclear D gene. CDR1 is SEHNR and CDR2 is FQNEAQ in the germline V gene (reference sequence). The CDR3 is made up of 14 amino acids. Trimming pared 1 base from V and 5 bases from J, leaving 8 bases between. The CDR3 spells CASSLGSVNEKLFF. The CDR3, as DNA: TGTGCCAGCAGCTTAGGGAGCGTAAATGAAAAACTGTTTTTT.

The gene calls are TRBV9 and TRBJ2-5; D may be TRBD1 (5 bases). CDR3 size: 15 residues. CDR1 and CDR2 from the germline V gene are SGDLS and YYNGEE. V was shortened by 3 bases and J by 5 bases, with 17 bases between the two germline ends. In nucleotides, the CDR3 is TGTGCCAGCAGCGCCAGGGATGGGGCGTGGGAGACCCAGTACTTC. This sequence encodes CASSARDGAWETQYF.